The clone carrying this T cell receptor (beta chain) was found many times. The target antigen is unknown. Multiplex PCR, run in two rounds, amplified TCR beta CDR3 from genomic DNA. It was primers specific to each TRBV and TRBJ gene that first-round PCR used. TCRdb ran MiXCR on the multiplex PCR reads and lists one entry per CDR3 protein. This table holds about 51,000 distinct CDR3 sequences, roughly 36% found once. The data originate from a study of prognosis after radiotherapy for stage I lung cancer. The overall study: Fourteen patients presented with newly diagnosed primary stage I lung tumors, and 4 to 6 carried oligometastatic NSCLC following surgical resection of the primary tumor. None of the patients had concurrent treatment alongside stereotactic body radiotherapy. Findings and limits, study-wide: Tumor specificity of expanded TCR clones went undetermined.

CDR3 length equals 14 residues. Germline assignment: CDR1 SGHVS and CDR2 FQNEAQ. V lost 0 bases to trimming and J lost 15 bases; unmatched junction nucleotides: 8. V usage is TRBV7-8 and J usage is TRBJ2-1, with TRBD1 identical over 10 bases. The material was PBMCs, obtained before or after stereotactic body radiation therapy (not recorded which). The receptor's source is a donor aged 50 or older with non-small cell lung cancer. Here the CDR3 DNA reads TGTGCCAGCAGCTTAGCGGATGGACAGGGGGGTGTGTTCTTC. Its translation is CASSLADGQGGVFF.